This T cell receptor beta chain was retrieved from a study of response to subunit inactivated influenza vaccine. Study-wide results and limits: Authors suggested few new T cells are recruited by each seasonal influenza vaccination.

This clonotype has at least ten counts. The antigen remains unidentified. The junction does not match germline at one end; this may be a read error. TCRdb independently ran MiXCR on the RT-PCR reads; one entry per CDR3 protein. The profile shows approximately 570,000 distinct CDR3 sequences, 6.5% to 8% of them singletons. CDR3 length: 14 amino acids. This sequence originates from a man between 50 and 70 years old who received an inactivated influenza vaccine. This rearrangement joins TRBV12-3 or TRBV12-4 to TRBJ1-1; D unclear. The sample was PBMCs from blood, taken less than 25 months after vaccination. Written as DNA, the CDR3 is TGTGCCAGCAGGGAGACGGAGGTGAAGACTGAAGCTTTCTTT. It is translated as CASRETEVKTEAFF.